This entry is about one TCR beta chain. The source of the sample is a study of regulatory T cells in long-lasting Graves disease. Indicated time point: newly diagnosed GD, antithyroid drugs for less than 3 months. From PBMCs, RNA was extracted and then used to make the TCR library. To make TCR beta libraries, researchers used iRepertoire HTBI primers and Arm-PCR of CDR3 regions. TCRdb passed the multiplex PCR reads through MiXCR, listing each CDR3 protein once. The profile shows some 600,000 distinct CDR3 sequences, 15% to 20% of them singletons. This CDR3 comprises 16 residues. Germline V gene lookup returns CDR1 SEHNR and CDR2 FQNEAQ (reference sequence). V lost 4 bases to trimming and J lost 7 bases, with 23 bases between them. A further study also used this sample, focusing on T cells in Graves' hyperthyroidism and ophthalmopathy.

Specimen: peripheral blood mononuclear cells (PBMCs), collected at new diagnosis, from a patient treated with antithyroid drugs. This sequence joins TRBV7-9 and TRBJ2-7; D is tentatively TRBD1 or TRBD2 (5 bases each). The clonotype comes from a man between 18 and 29 years old with Graves disease. Written as DNA, the CDR3 is TGTGCCAGCAGCTCGCTCAGGGCAGGGAGTCTCTGGGAGCAGTACTTC. Its protein product is CASSSLRAGSLWEQYF.